One and the same sample provided the 24 T cell receptor beta chains below, sequenced in a study of cytomegalovirus exposure and HLA in healthy donors. TCRdb's copy holds only in-frame clones and misses some; the assay was immunoSEQ multiplex PCR. The sample lists approximately 160,000 clones; over 80% were seen once. The sample was PBMCs. Source of these receptors: a man between 25 and 39 years old in good health and CMV-seropositive.

The rearrangement joins TRBV2 to TRBJ1-5; TRBD1 matches 9 bases. Germline CDR1 reads SNHLY; CDR2 reads FYNNEI. The CDR3 totals 14 residues. Trimming took 5 bases from V and 5 from J; bases not matched to a gene: 4. The CDR3 region is CASSPGTGYQPQHF. As DNA, the CDR3 is TGTGCCAGCAGTCCCGGGACAGGGTATCAGCCCCAGCATTTT.

The J gene is TRBJ1-4, the V gene TRBV4-3; D may be TRBD1 (6 bases). V lost 0 bases and J lost 1, with 9 bases in between. The germline V gene has CDR1 LGHNA and CDR2 YSLEER. CDR3 length equals 16 residues. The CDR3 loop reads CASSQDRGGTNEKLFF. CDR3 nucleotide sequence: TGCGCCAGCAGCCAAGATAGGGGGGGAACTAATGAAAAACTGTTTTTT.

The chain links TRBV7-8 to TRBJ2-1; TRBD1 matches 10 bases. J gave up 9 bases and V 1 base, and 6 bases lay outside the gene matches. This CDR3 region has 15 residues. CDR1 and CDR2 from the germline V gene are SGHVS and FQNEAQ. The CDR3 DNA is TGTGCCAGCAGCTTAGGCTCCTGGACAGGGGGTGAGCAGTTCTTC. This encodes CASSLGSWTGGEQFF.

Remarks on this clone: At one boundary the junction diverges from the germline segment, which might be a read error. The CDR3 nucleotides read TGTGCTAGCAGCTTGAGGACAGGGCATGAGCAGTTCTTC. This translates into CASSLRTGHEQFF. The chain carries TRBV7-7 and TRBJ2-1, with 8 positions matching TRBD1. The CDR3 is 13 amino acids. Germline CDR1 is SSHAT and CDR2 is FNYEAQ (reference sequence).

V gene TRBV7-9 combines with J gene TRBJ1-3, with TRBD1 matching 12 bases. Germline loops: CDR1 SEHNR, CDR2 FQNEAQ (reference sequence). The CDR3 spans 13 residues. The V segment lost 4 bases and the J segment 8 bases; nucleotides outside the gene matches: 0. The CDR3 coding sequence is TGTGCCAGCAGCTGGGACAGGGGGCACACCATATATTTT. As protein: CASSWDRGHTIYF.

Here the CDR3 reads CASSPGLAGYEQYF. For the CDR3, the DNA is TGTGCCAGCAGTCCGGGACTAGCGGGGTACGAGCAGTACTTC. The rearrangement uses TRBV9 and TRBJ2-7; 13 positions agree with TRBD2. Trimming at V came to 5 bases and at J to 4 bases, leaving 3 bases not matched to a gene. The CDR3 has 14 residues. Germline CDR1 is SGDLS and CDR2 is YYNGEE.

The gene calls are TRBV19 and TRBJ1-1; D is uncertain. The CDR3 length is 11 residues. V was shortened by 2 bases and J by 6 bases, with 4 bases between the two germline ends. Germline V CDR1 and CDR2: LNHDA, SQIVND (reference sequence). The DNA for the CDR3 is TGTGCCAGTAGTATAAGAGCTGAAGCTTTCTTT. Protein sequence: CASSIRAEAFF.

The rearrangement uses TRBV29-1 and TRBJ2-1, with 7 bases lining up with TRBD2. Trimming at V came to 1 base and at J to 6 bases, leaving 15 bases not matched to a gene. Per the germline V gene, CDR1 is SQVTM and CDR2 is ANQGSEA. The CDR3 is 17 residues long. The CDR3 reads CSVEALSRAGRANEQFF. The CDR3, as DNA: TGCAGCGTTGAAGCCCTGTCGCGGGCAGGGAGGGCCAATGAGCAGTTCTTC.

The chain uses TRBV13 and TRBJ2-2; TRBD1 aligns across 7 bases. The length of the CDR3 is 16 residues. Germline V gives CDR1 PRHDT, CDR2 FYEKMQ (reference sequence). After removal of 4 bases from V and 3 bases from J, the junction contained 8 bases not matched to a gene. CDR3: CASSSTGAVDTGELFF. In DNA form, the CDR3 reads TGTGCCAGCAGCTCTACAGGGGCCGTTGACACCGGGGAGCTGTTTTTT.

V gene TRBV2 combines with J gene TRBJ2-1, with TRBD2 matching 13 bases. There are 17 residues in the CDR3. Germline assignment: CDR1 SNHLY and CDR2 FYNNEI. With V trimmed by 4 bases and J by 5 bases, 8 bases remained unmatched. CDR3 sequence: CASSGRTSGGYHNEQFF. DNA of the CDR3: TGTGCCAGCAGTGGGCGGACTAGCGGGGGATACCACAATGAGCAGTTCTTC.

The chain joins TRBV14 to TRBJ2-3; D unclear. The germline V and J ends were trimmed by 2 bases and 1 base, with 4 bases remaining between them. The CDR3 contains 13 residues. CDR1 SGHDN and CDR2 FVKESK come from the germline V gene. The CDR3 region has the DNA TGTGCCAGCAGCCAACGCGGCACAGATACGCAGTATTTT. This sequence encodes CASSQRGTDTQYF.

The CDR3 protein is CASREGSSYEQYF. CDR3 sequence (DNA): TGTGCCAGCCGGGAAGGGAGTTCCTACGAGCAGTACTTC. The V call is TRBV6-6, the J call TRBJ2-7, with a possible D match to TRBD2 (5 bases). CDR1 is MNHNY and CDR2 is SVGAGI in the germline V gene (reference sequence). The CDR3 is made up of 13 amino acids. The germline V and J ends were trimmed by 8 bases and 1 base, with 12 bases remaining between them.

The J gene is TRBJ2-7, the V gene TRBV27; D might be TRBD2 (6 bases). Germline V gives CDR1 MNHEY, CDR2 SMNVEV (reference sequence). The CDR3 contains 15 residues. V lost 1 base to trimming and J lost 5 bases, with 15 bases between them. CDR3 protein: CASSLLGGGFHEQYF. CDR3 nucleotide sequence: TGTGCCAGCAGTTTATTGGGGGGAGGTTTTCACGAGCAGTACTTC.

V usage is TRBV19 and J usage is TRBJ1-1, with 7 bases that match TRBD1. The CDR3 is 12 residues long. Germline lookup yields CDR1 LNHDA and CDR2 SQIVND (reference sequence). Trimming at V came to 5 bases and at J to 4 bases, leaving 1 base not matched to a gene. The CDR3 DNA is TGTGCCAGTAGTTACAGGGGCACTGAAGCTTTCTTT. This codes for CASSYRGTEAFF.

The chain employs TRBV9 and TRBJ1-1, with TRBD1 as a possible D gene (5 bases). With 9 bases removed from V and 5 bases from J, the gap between germline ends came to 14 bases. The CDR3 extends over 12 amino acids. Germline assignment: CDR1 SGDLS and CDR2 YYNGEE. CDR3 region: CATGRGNTEAFF. CDR3 DNA: TGTGCCACAGGACGGGGGAATACTGAAGCTTTCTTT.

The chain carries TRBV27 and TRBJ2-3; 10 bases are shared with TRBD1. In germline, CDR1 is MNHEY, CDR2 SMNVEV (reference sequence). The CDR3 has 19 amino acids. Germline trimming cut 8 bases from V and 3 bases from J; bases unmatched to any gene: 20. The DNA for the CDR3 is TGTGCCAGCGTCCCCGGGACAGGGGAGGGGAGGGGGACGACAGATACGCAGTATTTT. This encodes CASVPGTGEGRGTTDTQYF.

The V gene is TRBV27, the J gene TRBJ2-1; 9 bases map to TRBD1. The trim removed 5 bases at V and 7 bases at J, leaving 9 bases unmatched. CDR1 is MNHEY, CDR2 SMNVEV, per germline (reference sequence). CDR3 length equals 15 residues. CDR3 region: CASSVSGTGLNEQFF. The CDR3 nucleotides read TGTGCCAGCAGTGTCTCCGGGACAGGGCTGAATGAGCAGTTCTTC.

The chain recombines TRBV7-8 with TRBJ1-1, with 10 bases identical to TRBD1. V shed 5 bases, J shed 7 bases, and the junction held 7 bases outside the gene matches. CDR1 is SGHVS and CDR2 is FQNEAQ in the germline V gene. CDR3 length: 14 residues. CDR3 sequence reads: CASSATRDRGEAFF. The CDR3 nucleotides are TGTGCCAGCAGCGCGACCCGGGACAGGGGTGAAGCTTTCTTT.

V gene TRBV6-1 combines with J gene TRBJ2-2, with D possibly matching TRBD1 (6 bases). Germline V gene data show CDR1 as MNHNS and CDR2 as SASEGT. Trimming pared 1 base from V and 6 bases from J, leaving 9 bases between. The CDR3 contains 14 residues. CDR3 in DNA: TGTGCCAGCAGTGAAGACTACAGGGCCGGGGAGCTGTTTTTT. It specifies CASSEDYRAGELFF.

V is TRBV6-5 and J is TRBJ2-1, with D maybe TRBD2 (5 bases). The CDR3 has 16 residues. Germline loops: CDR1 MNHEY, CDR2 SVGAGI. V lost 2 bases, J lost 0 bases, and 11 bases lay in between. In DNA, the CDR3 is TGTGCCAGCAGTTACACACTAAGCGGCTCCTACAATGAGCAGTTCTTC. It yields the protein CASSYTLSGSYNEQFF.

V gene TRBV2 combines with J gene TRBJ1-6; D ambiguous. The CDR3 sequence is 17 residues long. The ends were cut back, 2 bases at V and 4 bases at J, with 15 bases in the middle. Germline values: CDR1 SNHLY, CDR2 FYNNEI. CDR3 loop: CASSETSQGGYNSPLHF. CDR3 DNA sequence: TGTGCCAGCAGTGAAACGTCACAAGGAGGGTATAATTCACCCCTCCACTTT.

The chain joins TRBV5-1 to TRBJ2-7, with 11 positions matching TRBD2. The CDR3 is 15 residues long. V lost 4 bases, J lost 0 bases, and 3 bases stayed unmatched. Germline CDR1 and CDR2: SGHRS and YFSETQ. The chain's CDR3 is CASSPTSGSSYEQYF. CDR3 DNA sequence: TGCGCCAGCAGCCCTACTAGCGGGAGCTCCTACGAGCAGTACTTC.

The chain recombines TRBV6-1 with TRBJ1-6, with TRBD1 matching 7 bases. The ends lost 4 bases at V and 6 bases at J; junction bases unmatched: 6. Looked up from germline, CDR1 is MNHNS and CDR2 is SASEGT. The CDR3 runs to 15 residues. Here the CDR3 reads CASSVGEGANSPLHF. The CDR3, as DNA: TGTGCCAGCAGTGTCGGCGAGGGGGCTAATTCACCCCTCCACTTT.

The rearrangement links TRBV7-2 to TRBJ1-4; D might be TRBD1 (6 bases). The V end lost 5 bases, the J end lost 4 bases, and 23 bases lay between the germline ends. In germline, CDR1 is SGHTA, CDR2 FQGNSA. CDR3 length: 18 amino acids. This CDR3 is CASSRWGGHTLLNEKLFF. The CDR3 DNA follows: TGTGCCAGCAGCCGATGGGGGGGACATACACTTCTTAATGAAAAACTGTTTTTT.